This section outlines one T cell receptor beta chain sequence together with its context. Ages ranged from roughly 18 to 100 years, with residence in more than 20 US areas. What the recovered Cohort 3 donors had was two negative PCRs, clearance, or symptom resolution. The entry originates in a study of blood T cell repertoires in COVID-19. In the study overall: Spain, Italy and the United States supplied samples that represented acute and convalescent COVID-19.

The CDR3 totals 15 residues. V shed 4 bases and J 9 bases; nucleotides not matched to a gene: 6. Germline loops: CDR1 SNHLY, CDR2 FYNNEI. Profiling relied on immunoSEQ multiplex PCR, and the TCRdb table lists in-frame clones only, not all of them. The table records approximately 200,000 clones, less than 85% of them present only once. The J gene is TRBJ2-1, the V gene TRBV2, with 13 positions matching TRBD2. The material sequenced was PBMCs or T cells enriched from blood (not recorded which). This TCR was recovered from a man aged 60-69 years who had recovered from COVID-19. The CDR3 coding sequence is TGTGCCAGCAGTGCTACTAGCGGGGGGGCCACTGAGCAGTTCTTC. Amino acid sequence: CASSATSGGATEQFF.